Listed below are T cell receptor beta chains from one sample, sequenced in a study of T-cell reconstitution after alpha-beta-depleted transplantation in children. TCRdb re-called the PCR reads with MiXCR, one entry per CDR3 protein. The sample holds hundreds of thousands of distinct CDR3 sequences; roughly 23% are singletons and the top ten take about 2.5%. The input for sequencing was PBMCs, taken before TCRalphabeta/CD19-depleted stem cell transplant. The receptor set was obtained from a girl aged 2 to 10 with Fanconi anemia, due to receive a stem cell transplant. Both conserved end residues are part of each CDR3. The order of the fields is clone size, J gene, V gene, D gene, CDR3 protein, CDR3 DNA. A D gene is named only where the DNA matches it firmly. Clone size appears in some rows only: once, few, many, or a class for an expanded clone.

clone size: few; J gene: TRBJ2-1; V gene: TRBV6-5; D gene: .; CDR3 protein: CASRGTGPYNEQFF; CDR3 DNA: TGTGCCAGCAGAGGGACTGGTCCGTACAATGAGCAGTTCTTC
clone size: many; J gene: TRBJ2-7; V gene: TRBV29-1; D gene: .; CDR3 protein: CSVGAGPAYEQYF; CDR3 DNA: TGCAGCGTGGGGGCGGGCCCCGCGTACGAGCAGTACTTC
clone size: few; J gene: TRBJ2-1; V gene: TRBV7-2; D gene: TRBD2; CDR3 protein: CASSLSPLAGGHEQFF; CDR3 DNA: TGTGCCAGCAGCTTATCTCCACTAGCGGGGGGGCATGAGCAGTTCTTC
clone size: .; J gene: TRBJ2-7; V gene: TRBV5-1; D gene: TRBD1; CDR3 protein: CASSRTGFTYEQYF; CDR3 DNA: TGCGCCAGCAGCAGGACAGGGTTTACCTACGAGCAGTACTTC
clone size: many; J gene: TRBJ2-3; V gene: TRBV9; D gene: .; CDR3 protein: CASSVGPVLTDTQYF; CDR3 DNA: TGTGCCAGCAGCGTAGGTCCGGTTCTCACAGATACGCAGTATTTT
clone size: once; J gene: TRBJ1-4; V gene: TRBV28; D gene: TRBD1; CDR3 protein: CASSSPGQGSEKLFF; CDR3 DNA: TGTGCCAGCAGTTCTCCGGGACAGGGTTCTGAAAAACTGTTTTTT
clone size: .; J gene: TRBJ2-7; V gene: TRBV12-3/TRBV12-4; D gene: TRBD1; CDR3 protein: CASSFCRMAGQGCEQYF; CDR3 DNA: TGTGCCAGCAGTTTTTGCCGGATGGCGGGACAGGGGTGCGAGCAGTACTTC
clone size: many; J gene: TRBJ2-5; V gene: TRBV12-3/TRBV12-4; D gene: TRBD1; CDR3 protein: CASSSGGGQGYQETQYF; CDR3 DNA: TGTGCCAGCAGTTCCGGTGGAGGACAGGGGTACCAAGAGACCCAGTACTTC
clone size: .; J gene: TRBJ2-1; V gene: TRBV7-9; D gene: .; CDR3 protein: CASSPARIVNEQFF; CDR3 DNA: TGTGCCAGCAGCCCCGCGCGAATCGTCAATGAGCAGTTCTTC
clone size: .; J gene: TRBJ2-3; V gene: TRBV20-1; D gene: TRBD2; CDR3 protein: CSARETSGSTDTQYF; CDR3 DNA: TGCAGTGCTAGAGAGACTAGCGGGAGCACAGATACGCAGTATTTT
clone size: many; J gene: TRBJ1-3; V gene: TRBV5-1; D gene: .; CDR3 protein: CASSLEQGTIYF; CDR3 DNA: TGCGCCAGCAGCTTGGAGCAGGGGACCATATATTTT
clone size: many; J gene: TRBJ2-1; V gene: TRBV6-4; D gene: .; CDR3 protein: CASSGEQFF; CDR3 DNA: TGTGCCAGCAGTGGTGAGCAGTTCTTC
clone size: few; J gene: TRBJ2-5; V gene: TRBV4-1; D gene: .; CDR3 protein: CASSQDRLEIETQYF; CDR3 DNA: TGCGCCAGCAGCCAAGATCGGTTAGAGATTGAGACCCAGTACTTC
clone size: many; J gene: TRBJ1-2; V gene: TRBV29-1; D gene: .; CDR3 protein: CSGVVGANYGYTF; CDR3 DNA: TGCAGCGGGGTGGTGGGCGCCAACTATGGCTACACCTTC